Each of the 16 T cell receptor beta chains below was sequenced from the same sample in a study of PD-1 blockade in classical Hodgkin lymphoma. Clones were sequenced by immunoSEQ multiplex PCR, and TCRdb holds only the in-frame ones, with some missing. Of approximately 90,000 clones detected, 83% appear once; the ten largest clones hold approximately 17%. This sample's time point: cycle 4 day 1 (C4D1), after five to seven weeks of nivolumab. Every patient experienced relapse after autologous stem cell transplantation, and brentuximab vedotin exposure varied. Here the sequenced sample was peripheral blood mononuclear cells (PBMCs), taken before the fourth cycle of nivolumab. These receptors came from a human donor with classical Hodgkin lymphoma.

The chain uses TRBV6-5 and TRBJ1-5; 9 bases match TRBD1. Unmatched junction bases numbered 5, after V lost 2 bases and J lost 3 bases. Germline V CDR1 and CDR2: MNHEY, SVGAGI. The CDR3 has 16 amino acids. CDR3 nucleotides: TGTGCCAGCAGTTACCAGGGACAGGGCGTCAATCAGCCCCAGCATTTT. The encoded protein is CASSYQGQGVNQPQHF.

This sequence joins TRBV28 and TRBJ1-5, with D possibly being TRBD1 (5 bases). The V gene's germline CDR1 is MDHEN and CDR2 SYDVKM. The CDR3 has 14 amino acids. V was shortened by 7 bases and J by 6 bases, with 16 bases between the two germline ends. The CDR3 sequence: CASIPWGGGQPQHF. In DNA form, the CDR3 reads TGTGCCAGCATCCCATGGGGGGGTGGTCAGCCCCAGCATTTT. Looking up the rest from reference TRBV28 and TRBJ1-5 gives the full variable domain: DVKVTQSSRYLVKRTGEKVFLECVQDMDHENMFWYRQDPGLGLRLIYFSYDVKMKEKGDIPEGYSVSREKKERFSLILESASTNQTSMYLCASIPWGGGQPQHFGDGTRLSIL.

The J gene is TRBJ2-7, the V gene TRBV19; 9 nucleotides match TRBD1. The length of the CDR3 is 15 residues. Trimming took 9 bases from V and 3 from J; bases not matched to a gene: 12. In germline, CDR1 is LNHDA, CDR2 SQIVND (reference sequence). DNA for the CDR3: TGTGCCAGCGGAGATACCGGGACAGGGTTCTACGAGCAGTACTTC. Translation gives CASGDTGTGFYEQYF.

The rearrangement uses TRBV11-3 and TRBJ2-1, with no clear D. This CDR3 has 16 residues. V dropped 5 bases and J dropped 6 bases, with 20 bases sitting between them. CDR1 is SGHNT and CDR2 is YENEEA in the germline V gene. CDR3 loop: CASSPSGQTRSNEQFF. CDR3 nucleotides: TGTGCCAGCAGCCCGTCCGGGCAGACCAGATCCAATGAGCAGTTCTTC.

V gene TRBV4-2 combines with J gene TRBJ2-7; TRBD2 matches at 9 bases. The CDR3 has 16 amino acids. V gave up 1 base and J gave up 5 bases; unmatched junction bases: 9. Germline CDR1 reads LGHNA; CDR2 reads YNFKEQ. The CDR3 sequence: CASSQVVAGVGHEQYF. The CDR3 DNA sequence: TGTGCCAGCAGCCAAGTCGTAGCGGGAGTGGGGCACGAGCAGTACTTC.

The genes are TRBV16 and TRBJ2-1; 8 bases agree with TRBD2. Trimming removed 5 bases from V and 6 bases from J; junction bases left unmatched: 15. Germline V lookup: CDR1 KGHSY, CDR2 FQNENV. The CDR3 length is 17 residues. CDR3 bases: TGTGCCAGCAGCTCGATTAGGCGTAGCGGGAATCTCAATGAGCAGTTCTTC. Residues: CASSSIRRSGNLNEQFF. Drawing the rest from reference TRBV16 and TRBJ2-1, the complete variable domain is GEEVAQTPKHLVRGEGQKAKLYCAPIKGHSYVFWYQQVLKNEFKFLISFQNENVFDETGMPKERFSAKCLPNSPCSLEIQATKLEDSAVYFCASSSIRRSGNLNEQFFGPGTRLTVL.

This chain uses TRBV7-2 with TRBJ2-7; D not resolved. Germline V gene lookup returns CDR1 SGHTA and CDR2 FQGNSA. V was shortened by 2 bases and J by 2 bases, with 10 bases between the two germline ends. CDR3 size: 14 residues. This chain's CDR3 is CASSLRDGTYEQYF. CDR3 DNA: TGTGCCAGCAGCTTAAGAGACGGAACCTACGAGCAGTACTTC.

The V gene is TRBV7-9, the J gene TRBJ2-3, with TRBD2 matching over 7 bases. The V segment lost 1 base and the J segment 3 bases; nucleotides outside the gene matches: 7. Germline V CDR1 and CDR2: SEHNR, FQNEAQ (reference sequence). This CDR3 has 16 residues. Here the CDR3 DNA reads TGTGCCAGCAGCTTAGGGCCAGCGGGATCAACAGATACGCAGTATTTT. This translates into CASSLGPAGSTDTQYF.

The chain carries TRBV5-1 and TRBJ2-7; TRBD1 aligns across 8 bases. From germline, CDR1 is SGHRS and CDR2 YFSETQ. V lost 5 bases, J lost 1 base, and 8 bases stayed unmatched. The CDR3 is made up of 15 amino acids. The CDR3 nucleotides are TGCGCCAGCAGACCCCAGGGGGCTGGGTCCTACGAGCAGTACTTC. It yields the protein CASRPQGAGSYEQYF. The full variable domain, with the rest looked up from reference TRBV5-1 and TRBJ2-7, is KAGVTQTPRYLIKTRGQQVTLSCSPISGHRSVSWYQQTPGQGLQFLFEYFSETQRNKGNFPGRFSGRQFSNSRSEMNVSTLELGDSALYLCASRPQGAGSYEQYFGPGTRLTVT.

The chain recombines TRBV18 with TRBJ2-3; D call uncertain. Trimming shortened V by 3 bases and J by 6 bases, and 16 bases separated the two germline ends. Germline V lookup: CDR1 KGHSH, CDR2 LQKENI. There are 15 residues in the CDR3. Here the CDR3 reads CASSPGLVGVDTQYF. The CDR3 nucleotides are TGTGCCAGCTCACCTGGCTTAGTGGGCGTCGATACGCAGTATTTT.

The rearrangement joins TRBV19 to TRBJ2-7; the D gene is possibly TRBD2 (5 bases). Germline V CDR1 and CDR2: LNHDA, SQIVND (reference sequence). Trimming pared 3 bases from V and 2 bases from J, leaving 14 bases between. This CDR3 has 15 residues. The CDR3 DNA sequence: TGTGCCAGTAGTATCCTGCCAGCGGTCGCCTACGAGCAGTACTTC. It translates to CASSILPAVAYEQYF.

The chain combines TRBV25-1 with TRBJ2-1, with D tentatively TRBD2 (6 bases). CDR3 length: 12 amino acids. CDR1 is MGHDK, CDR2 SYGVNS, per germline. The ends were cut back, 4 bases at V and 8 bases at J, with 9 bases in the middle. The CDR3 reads CASSVTSYEQFF. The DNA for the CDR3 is TGTGCCAGCAGTGTAACTAGCTATGAGCAGTTCTTC.

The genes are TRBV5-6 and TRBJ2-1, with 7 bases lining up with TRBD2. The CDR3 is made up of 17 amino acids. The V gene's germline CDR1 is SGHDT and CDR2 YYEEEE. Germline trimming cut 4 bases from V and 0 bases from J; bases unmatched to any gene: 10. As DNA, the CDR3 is TGTGCCAGCAGCCCTCCCCCACTAGCGAGCTCCTACAATGAGCAGTTCTTC. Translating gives CASSPPPLASSYNEQFF.

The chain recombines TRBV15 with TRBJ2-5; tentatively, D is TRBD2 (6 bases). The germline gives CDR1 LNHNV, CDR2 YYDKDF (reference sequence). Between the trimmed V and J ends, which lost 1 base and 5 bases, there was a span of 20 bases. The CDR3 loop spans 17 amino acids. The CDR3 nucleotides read TGTGCCACCAGCAGAGGGGTTAGCGGAGGCCCAGGGGAGACCCAGTACTTC. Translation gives CATSRGVSGGPGETQYF.

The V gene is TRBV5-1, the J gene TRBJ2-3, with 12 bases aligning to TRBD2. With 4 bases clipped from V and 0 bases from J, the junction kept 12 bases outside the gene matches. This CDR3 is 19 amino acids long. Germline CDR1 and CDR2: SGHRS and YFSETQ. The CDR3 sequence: CASSLQSSGRAVSTDTQYF. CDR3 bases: TGCGCCAGCAGCCTCCAGTCTAGCGGGAGGGCCGTGAGCACAGATACGCAGTATTTT.

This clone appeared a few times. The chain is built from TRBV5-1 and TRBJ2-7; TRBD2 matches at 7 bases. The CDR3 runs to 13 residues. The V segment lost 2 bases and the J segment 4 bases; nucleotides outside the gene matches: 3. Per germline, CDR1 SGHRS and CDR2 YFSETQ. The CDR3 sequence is CASSLAGLYEQYF. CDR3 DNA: TGCGCCAGCAGCTTAGCGGGACTGTACGAGCAGTACTTC. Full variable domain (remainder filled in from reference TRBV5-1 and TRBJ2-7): KAGVTQTPRYLIKTRGQQVTLSCSPISGHRSVSWYQQTPGQGLQFLFEYFSETQRNKGNFPGRFSGRQFSNSRSEMNVSTLELGDSALYLCASSLAGLYEQYFGPGTRLTVT.